In this sample, the clone carrying this TCR beta chain turned up many times. The sample originates from a study of spatial heterogeneity in lung cancer. The CDR3 sequence is 18 residues long. Germline trimming cut 1 base from V and 2 bases from J; bases unmatched to any gene: 10. Germline V gene data show CDR1 as KGHDR and CDR2 as SFDVKD. The time point denotes: blood at routine non-recurrence follow-up after resection. Whole RNA, which was extracted from tumor, nontumor lung tissue or frozen PBMC, was sequenced without any cell sorting. The library protocol tagged each TCR cDNA with a unique molecular identifier. TCRdb passed the 5' RACE reads through MiXCR, listing each CDR3 protein once. The sample lists approximately 110,000 distinct CDR3 sequences, 11% occurring once.

This sequence joins TRBV24-1 and TRBJ2-1; 7 positions agree with TRBD2. The sequence derives from a female donor with early-stage non-small cell lung cancer. Sequencing was performed on PBMCs, taken at follow-up. In DNA form, the CDR3 reads TGTGCCACCAGTGATTTCCGACTAGCCGTATCTACCTACAATGAGCAGTTCTTC. This encodes CATSDFRLAVSTYNEQFF.